This T cell receptor (beta chain) was recorded in a study of Graves' ophthalmopathy and Graves' hyperthyroidism. Study context: Peripheral blood sampling occurred at initial diagnosis, before any treatment. Study results and limitations: Discrimination between ophthalmopathy and stable hyperthyroidism by a 13-signature model showed roughly 88% sensitivity and about 80% specificity.

Ten or more counts support this clonotype. The target antigen is unknown. The authors amplified TCR beta CDR3 regions, and they did so from RNA transcripts for repertoire sequencing. HTBI-primed first-round RT-PCR preceded second-round multiplex PCR. TCRdb redid the calling of the multiplex PCR reads with MiXCR, one entry per CDR3 protein. This table has over 450,000 distinct CDR3 sequences, under 15% appearing once. CDR1 is SGHTA and CDR2 is FQGNSA in the germline V gene. The CDR3 is made up of 15 amino acids. V lost 5 bases and J 4 bases, leaving 14 bases between the germline ends. Other autoimmune diseases, uncontrolled infections, pregnancy or lactation ruled patients out of participation. PBMCs were isolated from a roughly 9.3 ml sample of fresh peripheral blood.

Sequenced material: blood. The chain employs TRBV7-2 and TRBJ2-2; TRBD1 is a possible D gene (6 bases). This TCR was sampled from a woman between 25 and 40 years old with Graves' ophthalmopathy. CDR3 nucleotide sequence: TGTGCCAGCAGCCCCAGGGGTCTTAGCACCGGGGAGCTGTTTTTT. Its translation: CASSPRGLSTGELFF. The full variable domain, rest sourced from reference TRBV7-2 and TRBJ2-2, is GAGVSQSPSNKVTEKGKDVELRCDPISGHTALYWYRQSLGQGLEFLIYFQGNSAPDKSGLPSDRFSAERTGGSVSTLTIQRTQQEDSAVYLCASSPRGLSTGELFFGEGSRLTVL.